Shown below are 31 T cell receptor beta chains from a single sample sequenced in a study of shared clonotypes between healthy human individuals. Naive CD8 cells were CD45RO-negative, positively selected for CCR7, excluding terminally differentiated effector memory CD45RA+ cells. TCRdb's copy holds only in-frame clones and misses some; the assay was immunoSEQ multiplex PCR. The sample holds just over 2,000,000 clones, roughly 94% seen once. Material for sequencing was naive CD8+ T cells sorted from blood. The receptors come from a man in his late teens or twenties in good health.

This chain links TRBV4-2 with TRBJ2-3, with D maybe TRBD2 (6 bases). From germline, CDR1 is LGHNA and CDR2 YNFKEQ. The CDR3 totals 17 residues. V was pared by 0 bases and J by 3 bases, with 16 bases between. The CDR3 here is CASSQDSAGTATDTQYF. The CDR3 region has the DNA TGTGCCAGCAGCCAAGATTCGGCGGGGACTGCGACAGATACGCAGTATTTT.

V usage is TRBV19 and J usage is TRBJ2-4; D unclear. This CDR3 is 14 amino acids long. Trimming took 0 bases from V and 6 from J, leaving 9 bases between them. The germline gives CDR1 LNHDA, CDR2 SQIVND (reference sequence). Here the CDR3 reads CASSIEGKSNIQYF. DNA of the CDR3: TGTGCCAGTAGTATAGAGGGGAAGTCAAACATTCAGTACTTC.

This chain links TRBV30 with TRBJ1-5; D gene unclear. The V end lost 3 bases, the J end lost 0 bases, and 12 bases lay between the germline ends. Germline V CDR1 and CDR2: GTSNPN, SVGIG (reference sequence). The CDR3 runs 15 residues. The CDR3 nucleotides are TGTGCCTGGAGCTACTTTGAGGGTAGCAATCAGCCCCAGCATTTT. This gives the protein CAWSYFEGSNQPQHF.

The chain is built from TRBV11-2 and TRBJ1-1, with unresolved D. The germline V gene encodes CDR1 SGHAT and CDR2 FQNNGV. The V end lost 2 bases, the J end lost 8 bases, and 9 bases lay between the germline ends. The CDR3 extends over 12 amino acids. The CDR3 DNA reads TGTGCCAGCAGCTTATATATCGAGGAAGCTTTCTTT. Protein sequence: CASSLYIEEAFF. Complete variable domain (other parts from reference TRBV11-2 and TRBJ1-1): EAGVAQSPRYKIIEKRQSVAFWCNPISGHATLYWYQQILGQGPKLLIQFQNNGVVDDSQLPKDRFSAERLKGVDSTLKIQPAKLEDSAVYLCASSLYIEEAFFGQGTRLTVV.

The CDR3 reads CASSPWNLSGNTIYF. The DNA of the CDR3 is TGTGCCAGCAGCCCGTGGAACCTCTCTGGAAACACCATATATTTT. V gene TRBV5-6 combines with J gene TRBJ1-3; D is ambiguous. Germline lookup yields CDR1 SGHDT and CDR2 YYEEEE. This CDR3 region has 15 residues. The V end lost 4 bases, the J end lost 0 bases, and 11 bases lay between the germline ends.

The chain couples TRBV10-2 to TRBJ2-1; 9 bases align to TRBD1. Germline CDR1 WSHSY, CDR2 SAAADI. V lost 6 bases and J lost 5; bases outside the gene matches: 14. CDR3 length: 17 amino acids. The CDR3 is CASRSSPGTGSDNEQFF. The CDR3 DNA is TGCGCCAGCAGAAGCAGCCCCGGGACAGGGTCGGACAATGAGCAGTTCTTC.

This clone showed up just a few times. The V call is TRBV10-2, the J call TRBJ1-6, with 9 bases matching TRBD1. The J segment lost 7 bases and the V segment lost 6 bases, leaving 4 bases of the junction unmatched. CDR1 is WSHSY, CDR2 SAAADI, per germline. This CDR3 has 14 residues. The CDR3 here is CASRTGGVNSPLHF. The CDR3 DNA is TGCGCCAGCAGGACAGGGGGGGTAAATTCACCCCTCCACTTT.

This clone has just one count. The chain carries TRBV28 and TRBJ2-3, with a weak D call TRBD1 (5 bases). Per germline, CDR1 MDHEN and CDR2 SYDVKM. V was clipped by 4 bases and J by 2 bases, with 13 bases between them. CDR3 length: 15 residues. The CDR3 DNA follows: TGTGCCAGCAGTTCTGTGGAAGGGGACACAGATACGCAGTATTTT. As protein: CASSSVEGDTDTQYF.

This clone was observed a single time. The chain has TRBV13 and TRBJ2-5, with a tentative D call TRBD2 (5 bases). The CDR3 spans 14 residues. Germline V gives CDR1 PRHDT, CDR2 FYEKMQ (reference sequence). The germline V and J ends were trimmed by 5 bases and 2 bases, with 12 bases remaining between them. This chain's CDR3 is CASSLRLPQETQYF. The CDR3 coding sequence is TGTGCCAGCAGCCTCCGACTACCTCAAGAGACCCAGTACTTC.

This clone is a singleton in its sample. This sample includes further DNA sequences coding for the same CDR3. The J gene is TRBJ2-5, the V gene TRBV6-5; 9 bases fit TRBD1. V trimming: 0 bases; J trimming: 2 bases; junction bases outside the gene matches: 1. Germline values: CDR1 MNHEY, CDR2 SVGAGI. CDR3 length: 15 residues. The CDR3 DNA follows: TGTGCCAGCAGTTACTCGACAGGGGGGCAAGAGACCCAGTACTTC. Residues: CASSYSTGGQETQYF.

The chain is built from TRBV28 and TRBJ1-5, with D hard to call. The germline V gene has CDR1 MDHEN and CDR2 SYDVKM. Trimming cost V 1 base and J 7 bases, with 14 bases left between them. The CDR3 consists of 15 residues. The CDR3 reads CASSLYEWLGQPQHF. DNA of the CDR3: TGTGCCAGCAGTTTATATGAGTGGCTGGGGCAGCCCCAGCATTTT.

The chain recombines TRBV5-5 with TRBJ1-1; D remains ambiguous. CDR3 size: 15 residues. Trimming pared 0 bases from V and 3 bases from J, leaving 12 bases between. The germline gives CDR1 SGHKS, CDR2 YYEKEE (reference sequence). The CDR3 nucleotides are TGTGCCAGCAGCTTGGTTCCACTCTTATACACTGAAGCTTTCTTT. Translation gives CASSLVPLLYTEAFF.

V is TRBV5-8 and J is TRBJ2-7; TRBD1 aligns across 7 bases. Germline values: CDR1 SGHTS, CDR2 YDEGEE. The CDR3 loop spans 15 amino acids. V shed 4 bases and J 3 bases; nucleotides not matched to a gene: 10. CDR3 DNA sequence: TGTGCCAGCAGCCGCAGGACAGGACATGACTACGAGCAGTACTTC. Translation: CASSRRTGHDYEQYF.

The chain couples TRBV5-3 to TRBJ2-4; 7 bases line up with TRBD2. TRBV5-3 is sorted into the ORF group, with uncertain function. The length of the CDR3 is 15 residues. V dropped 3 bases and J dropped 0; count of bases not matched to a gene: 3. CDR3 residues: CARSWRELAKNIQYF. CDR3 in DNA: TGTGCCAGAAGCTGGCGGGAGCTAGCCAAAAACATTCAGTACTTC.

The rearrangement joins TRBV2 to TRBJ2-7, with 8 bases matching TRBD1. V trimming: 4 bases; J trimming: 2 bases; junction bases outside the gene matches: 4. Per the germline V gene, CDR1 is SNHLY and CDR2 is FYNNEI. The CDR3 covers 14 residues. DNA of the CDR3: TGTGCCAGCAGTGGAGCAGGGGGCGCCTACGAGCAGTACTTC. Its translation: CASSGAGGAYEQYF.

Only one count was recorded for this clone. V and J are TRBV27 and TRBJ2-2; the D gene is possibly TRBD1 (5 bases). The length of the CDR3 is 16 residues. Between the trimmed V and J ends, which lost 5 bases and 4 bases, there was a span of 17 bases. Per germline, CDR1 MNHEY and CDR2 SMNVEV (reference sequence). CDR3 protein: CASSEARVQGTGELFF. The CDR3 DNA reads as TGTGCCAGCAGTGAAGCCCGGGTCCAGGGCACCGGGGAGCTGTTTTTT.

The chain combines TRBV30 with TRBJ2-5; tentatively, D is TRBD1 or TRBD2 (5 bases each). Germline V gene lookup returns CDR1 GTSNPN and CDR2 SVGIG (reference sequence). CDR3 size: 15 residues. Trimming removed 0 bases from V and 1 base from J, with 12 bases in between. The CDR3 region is CAWSVFLGTQETQYF. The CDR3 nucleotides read TGTGCCTGGAGTGTATTTTTGGGGACCCAAGAGACCCAGTACTTC.

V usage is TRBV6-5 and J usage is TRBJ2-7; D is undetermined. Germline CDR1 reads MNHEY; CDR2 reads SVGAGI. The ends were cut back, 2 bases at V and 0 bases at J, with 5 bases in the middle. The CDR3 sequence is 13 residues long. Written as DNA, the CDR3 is TGTGCCAGCAGTTACCAGTTCTCCTACGAGCAGTACTTC. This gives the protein CASSYQFSYEQYF.

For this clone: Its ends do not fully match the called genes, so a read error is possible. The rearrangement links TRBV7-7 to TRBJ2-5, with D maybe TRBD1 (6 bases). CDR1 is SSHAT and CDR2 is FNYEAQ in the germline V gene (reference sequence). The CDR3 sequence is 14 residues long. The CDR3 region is CASSPDSLSETQYF. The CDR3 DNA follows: TGTGCTAGCAGCCCGGACAGCCTTTCCGAGACCCAGTACTTC.

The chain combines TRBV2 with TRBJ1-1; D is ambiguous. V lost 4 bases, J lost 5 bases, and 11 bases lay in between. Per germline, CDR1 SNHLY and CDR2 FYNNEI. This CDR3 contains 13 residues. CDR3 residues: CASSVVPETEAFF. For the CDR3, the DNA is TGTGCCAGCAGTGTCGTACCCGAGACTGAAGCTTTCTTT.

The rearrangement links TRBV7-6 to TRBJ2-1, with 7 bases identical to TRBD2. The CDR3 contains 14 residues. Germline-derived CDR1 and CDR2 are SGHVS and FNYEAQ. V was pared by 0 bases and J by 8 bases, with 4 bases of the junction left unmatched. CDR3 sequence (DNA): TGTGCCAGCAGCTTAGCGGGAGGGAACGATGAGCAGTTCTTC. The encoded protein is CASSLAGGNDEQFF.

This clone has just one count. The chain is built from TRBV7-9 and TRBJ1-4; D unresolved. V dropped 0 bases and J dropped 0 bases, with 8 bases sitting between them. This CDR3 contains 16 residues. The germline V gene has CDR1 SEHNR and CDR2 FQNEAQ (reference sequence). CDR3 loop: CASSLATTATNEKLFF. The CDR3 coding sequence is TGTGCCAGCAGCTTAGCCACAACAGCAACTAATGAAAAACTGTTTTTT.

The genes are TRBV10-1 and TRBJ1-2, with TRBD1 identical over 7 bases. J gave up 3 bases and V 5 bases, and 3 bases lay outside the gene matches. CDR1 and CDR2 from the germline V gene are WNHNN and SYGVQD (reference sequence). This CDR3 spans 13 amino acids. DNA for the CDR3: TGCGCCAGCAGTACCGACAGGGACTATGGCTACACCTTC. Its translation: CASSTDRDYGYTF.

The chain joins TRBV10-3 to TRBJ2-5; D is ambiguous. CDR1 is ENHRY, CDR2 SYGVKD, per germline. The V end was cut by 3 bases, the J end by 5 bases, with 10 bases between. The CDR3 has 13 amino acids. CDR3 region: CAISEGRLETQYF. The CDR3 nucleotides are TGTGCCATCAGTGAAGGTCGGTTGGAGACCCAGTACTTC.

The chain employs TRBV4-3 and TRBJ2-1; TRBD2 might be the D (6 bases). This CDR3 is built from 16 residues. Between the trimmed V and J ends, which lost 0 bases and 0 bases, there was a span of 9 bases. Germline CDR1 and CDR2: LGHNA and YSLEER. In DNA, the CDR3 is TGCGCCAGCAGCCAAGACTGGGACTCCTCCTACAATGAGCAGTTCTTC. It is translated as CASSQDWDSSYNEQFF.

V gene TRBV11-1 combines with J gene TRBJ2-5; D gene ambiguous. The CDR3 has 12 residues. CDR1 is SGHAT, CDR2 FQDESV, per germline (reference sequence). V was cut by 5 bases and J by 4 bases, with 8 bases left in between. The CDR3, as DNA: TGTGCCAGCAGCCAAACCGGAGAGACCCAGTACTTC. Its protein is CASSQTGETQYF.

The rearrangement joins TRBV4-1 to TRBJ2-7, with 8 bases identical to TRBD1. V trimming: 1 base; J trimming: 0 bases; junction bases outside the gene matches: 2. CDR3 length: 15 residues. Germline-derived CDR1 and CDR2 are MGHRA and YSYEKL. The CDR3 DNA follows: TGCGCCAGCAGCCAAGGACAGGGGTACTCCTACGAGCAGTACTTC. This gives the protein CASSQGQGYSYEQYF.

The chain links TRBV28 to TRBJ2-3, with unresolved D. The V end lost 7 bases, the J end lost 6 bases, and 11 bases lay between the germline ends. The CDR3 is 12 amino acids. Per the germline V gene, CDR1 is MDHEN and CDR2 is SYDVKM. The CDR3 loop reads CASMSIRDTQYF. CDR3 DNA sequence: TGTGCCAGCATGAGTATTCGGGATACGCAGTATTTT.

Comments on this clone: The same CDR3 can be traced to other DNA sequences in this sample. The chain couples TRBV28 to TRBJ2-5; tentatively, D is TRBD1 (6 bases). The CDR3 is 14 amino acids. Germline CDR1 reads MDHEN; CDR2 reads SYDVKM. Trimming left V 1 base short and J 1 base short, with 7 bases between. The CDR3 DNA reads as TGTGCCAGCAGTTTATTACAGGGCCAAGAGACCCAGTACTTC. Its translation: CASSLLQGQETQYF.

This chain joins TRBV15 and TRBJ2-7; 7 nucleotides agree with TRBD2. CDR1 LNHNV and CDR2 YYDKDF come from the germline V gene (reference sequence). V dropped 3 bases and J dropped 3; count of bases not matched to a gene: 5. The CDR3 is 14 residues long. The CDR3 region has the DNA TGTGCCACCAGCAGCCCCGGGGAGGGCTACGAGCAGTACTTC. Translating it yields CATSSPGEGYEQYF.

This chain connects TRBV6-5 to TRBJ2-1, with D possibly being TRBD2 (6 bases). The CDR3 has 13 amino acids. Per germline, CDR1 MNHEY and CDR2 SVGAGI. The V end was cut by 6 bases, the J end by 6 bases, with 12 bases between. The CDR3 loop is CASREGPRNEQFF. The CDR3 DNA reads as TGTGCCAGCAGGGAGGGTCCCCGCAATGAGCAGTTCTTC.